Below are 3 T cell receptor beta chains sequenced from a single sample in a study of blood T cell repertoires in COVID-19. The repertoire was sequenced with immunoSEQ multiplex PCR; TCRdb's copy has only in-frame clones and lacks some. The sample lists about 300,000 clones, around 84% seen once, with around 1.2% in the top ten. The sequenced sample was peripheral blood. The receptors were sampled from a man aged 65 to 79 with acute or convalescent COVID-19.

The V gene is TRBV7-2, the J gene TRBJ2-7; D gene uncertain. Trimming cost V 2 bases and J 2 bases, with 16 bases left between them. Germline-derived CDR1 and CDR2 are SGHTA and FQGNSA. The CDR3 has 16 residues. CDR3: CASSLFFVGRTYEQYF. The CDR3 DNA is TGTGCCAGCAGCTTATTCTTTGTGGGCCGGACCTACGAGCAGTACTTC. Complete variable domain (other parts from reference TRBV7-2 and TRBJ2-7): GAGVSQSPSNKVTEKGKDVELRCDPISGHTALYWYRQSLGQGLEFLIYFQGNSAPDKSGLPSDRFSAERTGGSVSTLTIQRTQQEDSAVYLCASSLFFVGRTYEQYFGPGTRLTVT.

V is TRBV27 and J is TRBJ1-1, with a weak D call TRBD1 (5 bases). The V gene's germline CDR1 is MNHEY and CDR2 SMNVEV (reference sequence). Trimming cost V 0 bases and J 4 bases, with 12 bases left between them. This CDR3 region has 15 residues. The CDR3 reads CASSLSRGVGTEAFF. CDR3 nucleotide sequence: TGTGCCAGCAGTTTATCTAGGGGTGTAGGCACTGAAGCTTTCTTT.

The rearrangement joins TRBV19 to TRBJ1-5, with 8 nucleotides matching TRBD1. With V trimmed by 6 bases and J by 0 bases, 7 bases remained unmatched. This CDR3 spans 16 amino acids. Germline values: CDR1 LNHDA, CDR2 SQIVND (reference sequence). CDR3 sequence: CASSDRGGLSNQPQHF. The CDR3 DNA reads TGTGCCAGTAGCGACAGGGGTGGACTTAGCAATCAGCCCCAGCATTTT.